These T cell receptor beta chains were read from a single sample in a study of blood T cell repertoires in COVID-19. Method: immunoSEQ multiplex PCR; TCRdb's copy keeps in-frame clones and lacks some. The sample yields 130,000 or so clones, approximately 80% seen once. Sequencing was done on a sample of peripheral blood. These receptors all come from an older woman with acute or convalescent COVID-19. Both conserved end residues are part of each CDR3. The order of the fields is J gene, V gene, clone size, D gene, CDR3 DNA, CDR3 protein. D genes are given only for firm matches. Not all rows give a size; the values are once, few, many and, for expanded clones, a class.

j_call: TRBJ2-7; v_call: TRBV11-2; clone_size: NA; d_call: NA; cdr3_nt: TGTGCCAGCAGCTCCTCCCCCTCCGAGCAGTACTTC; cdr3_aa: CASSSSPSEQYF
j_call: TRBJ1-6; v_call: TRBV15; clone_size: NA; d_call: NA; cdr3_nt: TGTGCCACCAGCAGAGATCTAAAACCGGGTTCACCCCTCCACTTT; cdr3_aa: CATSRDLKPGSPLHF
j_call: TRBJ2-3; v_call: TRBV30; clone_size: NA; d_call: TRBD2; cdr3_nt: TGTGCCTGGCGTCTAGCGGGGCGGCCTTTGGATACGCAGTATTTT; cdr3_aa: CAWRLAGRPLDTQYF
j_call: TRBJ1-2; v_call: TRBV18; clone_size: few; d_call: TRBD1; cdr3_nt: TGTGCCAGCTCACCACTTTCGGGACAGGAGGGCAGCCCCTATGGCTACACCTTC; cdr3_aa: CASSPLSGQEGSPYGYTF
j_call: TRBJ1-2; v_call: TRBV18; clone_size: NA; d_call: TRBD1; cdr3_nt: TGTGCCAGCTCACCGCCGAACCAACAGGGGCTAAACTATGGCTACACCTTC; cdr3_aa: CASSPPNQQGLNYGYTF
j_call: TRBJ2-3; v_call: TRBV18; clone_size: NA; d_call: NA; cdr3_nt: TGTGCCAGCTCCAGGGGCACAGATACGCAGTATTTT; cdr3_aa: CASSRGTDTQYF
j_call: TRBJ2-1; v_call: TRBV3-1/TRBV3-2; clone_size: NA; d_call: NA; cdr3_nt: TGTGCCAGCAGCCCTGCAACCAGGGGCGCGGTAGGATTCTTC; cdr3_aa: CASSPATRGAVGFF
j_call: TRBJ1-1; v_call: TRBV20-1; clone_size: NA; d_call: TRBD1; cdr3_nt: TGCAGTGCTAGTAGGGACAGGGGATTTGAAGCTTTCTTT; cdr3_aa: CSASRDRGFEAFF
j_call: TRBJ2-3; v_call: TRBV29-1; clone_size: once; d_call: TRBD1; cdr3_nt: TGCAGCGTTTTGACAGGGAGCACAGATACGCAGTATTTT; cdr3_aa: CSVLTGSTDTQYF
j_call: TRBJ1-6; v_call: TRBV6-5; clone_size: NA; d_call: NA; cdr3_nt: TGTGCCAGCAGTTACTTACCCGGCAGGGCAAACTCACCCCTCCACTTT; cdr3_aa: CASSYLPGRANSPLHF
j_call: TRBJ2-1; v_call: TRBV6-2/TRBV6-3; clone_size: NA; d_call: NA; cdr3_nt: TGTGCCAGCAGTTACTTGGACACCGGCAATGAGCAGTTCTTC; cdr3_aa: CASSYLDTGNEQFF
j_call: TRBJ2-5; v_call: TRBV24-1; clone_size: NA; d_call: NA; cdr3_nt: TGTGCCACCAGTGGCCAGGGGATCGGAGAGACCCAGTACTTC; cdr3_aa: CATSGQGIGETQYF
j_call: TRBJ2-3; v_call: TRBV6-4; clone_size: few; d_call: NA; cdr3_nt: TGTGCCAGCAGTGACGGGTTGGCAGGGGAAGTTCATACGCAGTATTTT; cdr3_aa: CASSDGLAGEVHTQYF
j_call: TRBJ2-7; v_call: TRBV21-1; clone_size: few; d_call: NA; cdr3_nt: TGTGCCAGCCGGACATATACGGACTACGAGCAGTACTTC; cdr3_aa: CASRTYTDYEQYF
j_call: TRBJ2-2; v_call: TRBV27; clone_size: once; d_call: NA; cdr3_nt: TGTGCCAGCAGTTTAGGCAGGCACACCGGGGAGCTGTTTTTT; cdr3_aa: CASSLGRHTGELFF
j_call: TRBJ2-3; v_call: TRBV27; clone_size: NA; d_call: TRBD2; cdr3_nt: TGTGCCAGCAGTGCCCTCACTAGCGGGGGGCCCACAGATACGCAGTATTTT; cdr3_aa: CASSALTSGGPTDTQYF
j_call: TRBJ1-5; v_call: TRBV6-6; clone_size: NA; d_call: TRBD1; cdr3_nt: TGTGCCAGCAGTTACGGGGACAGGGGGATTCATCAGCCCCAGCATTTT; cdr3_aa: CASSYGDRGIHQPQHF
j_call: TRBJ2-3; v_call: TRBV18; clone_size: NA; d_call: NA; cdr3_nt: TGTGCCAGCTCACCACAAAACAGTATCACAGATACGCAGTATTTT; cdr3_aa: CASSPQNSITDTQYF
j_call: TRBJ1-2; v_call: TRBV5-7; clone_size: NA; d_call: NA; cdr3_nt: TGTGCCAGCCTCGGAGGGGACTACCCCATAACACTAAAGGGCTACACCTTC; cdr3_aa: CASLGGDYPITLKGYTF
j_call: TRBJ1-1; v_call: TRBV7-9; clone_size: NA; d_call: NA; cdr3_nt: TGTGCCAGCAGCTTAACGAGGGTTGGGAACACTGAAGCTTTCTTT; cdr3_aa: CASSLTRVGNTEAFF
j_call: TRBJ1-1; v_call: TRBV19; clone_size: NA; d_call: TRBD1; cdr3_nt: TGTGCCAGTTCTGCCGGGACAGGGCGTGTATTGAACACTGAAGCTTTCTTT; cdr3_aa: CASSAGTGRVLNTEAFF
j_call: TRBJ1-2; v_call: TRBV6-6; clone_size: NA; d_call: NA; cdr3_nt: TGTGCCAGCAGCCACGACACCTCCTATGGCTACACCTTC; cdr3_aa: CASSHDTSYGYTF
j_call: TRBJ2-5; v_call: TRBV5-8; clone_size: once; d_call: NA; cdr3_nt: TGTGCCAGCAGCAGACAGCAAGAGACCCAGTACTTC; cdr3_aa: CASSRQQETQYF
j_call: TRBJ1-3; v_call: TRBV3-1/TRBV3-2; clone_size: NA; d_call: NA; cdr3_nt: TGTGCCAGCAGCCAAGGGGAGTCCACCATATATTTT; cdr3_aa: CASSQGESTIYF
j_call: TRBJ1-5; v_call: TRBV6-2/TRBV6-3; clone_size: NA; d_call: NA; cdr3_nt: TGTGCCAGCAGTTACGGCAGTACGAATCAGCCCCAGCATTTT; cdr3_aa: CASSYGSTNQPQHF
j_call: TRBJ1-6; v_call: TRBV6-5; clone_size: NA; d_call: NA; cdr3_nt: TGTGCCAGCAGGGAGGGAATCCGGGATTCACCCCTCCACTTT; cdr3_aa: CASREGIRDSPLHF
j_call: TRBJ1-4; v_call: TRBV9; clone_size: NA; d_call: NA; cdr3_nt: TGTGCCAGCAGCGTAGGGGGACAACGGGGTGAAAAACTGTTTTTT; cdr3_aa: CASSVGGQRGEKLFF
j_call: TRBJ1-5; v_call: TRBV7-9; clone_size: NA; d_call: TRBD1; cdr3_nt: TGTGCCAGCAGCTTGGGGACAGAGAATCAGCCCCAGCATTTT; cdr3_aa: CASSLGTENQPQHF
j_call: TRBJ2-7; v_call: TRBV27; clone_size: NA; d_call: TRBD2; cdr3_nt: TGTGCCAGCAGTTCGGCCGGGGGGTCCACCTACGAGCAGTACTTC; cdr3_aa: CASSSAGGSTYEQYF
j_call: TRBJ1-2; v_call: TRBV6-4; clone_size: few; d_call: NA; cdr3_nt: TGTGCCAGCAGTGACTCTCCTAACGGGACACCTCGGGGTGGCTACACCTTC; cdr3_aa: CASSDSPNGTPRGGYTF
j_call: TRBJ2-5; v_call: TRBV30; clone_size: NA; d_call: TRBD1; cdr3_nt: TGTGCCTGGAGTCTCGCCCAGACAGGGTTTGGGACCCAGTACTTC; cdr3_aa: CAWSLAQTGFGTQYF
j_call: TRBJ2-5; v_call: TRBV19; clone_size: NA; d_call: NA; cdr3_nt: TGTGCCAGTAGTATTTATGCCGAGGAGACCCAGTACTTC; cdr3_aa: CASSIYAEETQYF
j_call: TRBJ1-5; v_call: TRBV29-1; clone_size: NA; d_call: NA; cdr3_nt: TGCAGCGTGGTAGGGGACACCGTCAATCAGCCCCAGCATTTT; cdr3_aa: CSVVGDTVNQPQHF
j_call: TRBJ2-7; v_call: TRBV28; clone_size: NA; d_call: TRBD2; cdr3_nt: TGTGCCAGCAGTCCCCCGGAGGTGATTAGCGGGGGCGTCGAGCAGTACTTC; cdr3_aa: CASSPPEVISGGVEQYF
j_call: TRBJ1-2; v_call: TRBV2; clone_size: NA; d_call: NA; cdr3_nt: TGTGCCAGCAGTGAAGGCCAAGGGGGGGCCTATGGCTACACCTTC; cdr3_aa: CASSEGQGGAYGYTF
j_call: TRBJ2-7; v_call: TRBV27; clone_size: NA; d_call: NA; cdr3_nt: TGTGCCAGCAGTTTATTCCCCTTTACGAGTTCCTACGAGCAGTACTTC; cdr3_aa: CASSLFPFTSSYEQYF
j_call: TRBJ1-5; v_call: TRBV30; clone_size: NA; d_call: NA; cdr3_nt: TGTGCCTGGAGTGTTGGGGAGAACAATCAGCCCCAGCATTTT; cdr3_aa: CAWSVGENNQPQHF
j_call: TRBJ2-3; v_call: TRBV11-2; clone_size: NA; d_call: NA; cdr3_nt: TGTGCCAGCAGCTTAACCCGGGATGGATCAGATACGCAGTATTTT; cdr3_aa: CASSLTRDGSDTQYF
j_call: TRBJ1-2; v_call: TRBV12-3/TRBV12-4; clone_size: NA; d_call: NA; cdr3_nt: TGTGCCAGCAGTTTTCCAGGGGTTTACGGCTACACCTTC; cdr3_aa: CASSFPGVYGYTF
j_call: TRBJ1-2; v_call: TRBV2; clone_size: NA; d_call: NA; cdr3_nt: TGTGCCAGCAGGCGGGACCGGAACTATGGCCACACCTTC; cdr3_aa: CASRRDRNYGHTF
j_call: TRBJ1-3; v_call: TRBV10-1; clone_size: NA; d_call: NA; cdr3_nt: TGCGCCAGCCGGGACTCAGCCCTCTCTGGAAACACCATATATTTT; cdr3_aa: CASRDSALSGNTIYF
j_call: TRBJ1-5; v_call: TRBV3-1/TRBV3-2; clone_size: NA; d_call: NA; cdr3_nt: TGTGCCAGCAGCGTTCCAGGGAATCAGCCCCAGCATTTT; cdr3_aa: CASSVPGNQPQHF
j_call: TRBJ1-1; v_call: TRBV5-5; clone_size: NA; d_call: NA; cdr3_nt: TGTGCCAGCAAAAACTCCTGGGAGGGGTATGAAGCTTTCTTT; cdr3_aa: CASKNSWEGYEAFF
j_call: TRBJ1-2; v_call: TRBV5-4; clone_size: NA; d_call: NA; cdr3_nt: TGTGCCAGCAGGCCAGGAGGTCCAGCTTATGGCTACACCTTC; cdr3_aa: CASRPGGPAYGYTF
j_call: TRBJ1-3; v_call: TRBV4-1; clone_size: few; d_call: NA; cdr3_nt: TGCGCCAGCAGCCAAGATCGAGAATCTGGAAACACCATATATTTT; cdr3_aa: CASSQDRESGNTIYF
j_call: TRBJ2-2; v_call: TRBV5-4; clone_size: NA; d_call: NA; cdr3_nt: TGTGCCAGTGGTATAAGCGGCTCCGGGGAGCTGTTTTTT; cdr3_aa: CASGISGSGELFF
j_call: TRBJ2-2; v_call: TRBV27; clone_size: NA; d_call: NA; cdr3_nt: TGTGCCAGCAGTTTCCGCGGCCTCGAGGGAGGGGAGCTGTTTTTT; cdr3_aa: CASSFRGLEGGELFF
j_call: TRBJ1-2; v_call: TRBV2; clone_size: NA; d_call: TRBD1; cdr3_nt: TGTGCCAGCAAGCCGGGACAGGCTAACTATGGCTACACCTTC; cdr3_aa: CASKPGQANYGYTF
j_call: TRBJ2-6; v_call: TRBV3-1/TRBV3-2; clone_size: NA; d_call: TRBD1; cdr3_nt: TGTGCCAGCAGCCGTCGGACAGGGCCGGGGGCCAACGTCCTGACTTTC; cdr3_aa: CASSRRTGPGANVLTF
j_call: TRBJ2-7; v_call: TRBV15; clone_size: NA; d_call: NA; cdr3_nt: TGTGCCACCAGCAGAGATCCGGACTGGCAGAACGAGCAGTACTTC; cdr3_aa: CATSRDPDWQNEQYF
j_call: TRBJ1-1; v_call: TRBV30; clone_size: NA; d_call: NA; cdr3_nt: TGTGCCTGGAGTGCAATGTGGAACACTGAAGCTTTCTTT; cdr3_aa: CAWSAMWNTEAFF
j_call: TRBJ1-5; v_call: TRBV9; clone_size: NA; d_call: NA; cdr3_nt: TGTGCCAGCAGCGTAGATCGGGGATCTCAGCCCCAGCATTTT; cdr3_aa: CASSVDRGSQPQHF
j_call: TRBJ1-2; v_call: TRBV5-4; clone_size: NA; d_call: NA; cdr3_nt: TGTGCCAGCAGCTCCCTGGGCCTCAACTATGGCTACACCTTC; cdr3_aa: CASSSLGLNYGYTF
j_call: TRBJ2-1; v_call: TRBV21-1; clone_size: NA; d_call: NA; cdr3_nt: TGTGCCAGCAGCAAAGGAAACCGGGACAGGGATCACAATGAGCAGTTCTTC; cdr3_aa: CASSKGNRDRDHNEQFF
j_call: TRBJ1-6; v_call: TRBV5-1; clone_size: NA; d_call: NA; cdr3_nt: TGCGCCAGCAGTCCAGGGGCTGCCCCAAGGTCGGCCCTCCACTTT; cdr3_aa: CASSPGAAPRSALHF